This TCR beta chain derives from a study of blood T cells in healthy people across ages. Caucasian, healthy and from Russia, the donors were aged between roughly 6 and 100. PCR was performed a second time for 7 to 11 cycles using a sample-barcoded 5' primer and a J-beta primer mix. The template-switch adaptor, which had 12 random nucleotides, put a tag on each cDNA molecule. MiXCR, run by TCRdb on the 5' RACE reads, gives a single entry per CDR3 protein. The table lists around 1,800,000 distinct CDR3 sequences, roughly two fifths of them singletons. Turning to this clonotype: The antigen remains undetermined.

Study outcomes and limitations: Expanded clonotype changes were possibly confounded by unknown donor CMV status. Diversity was estimated from one million T cells, and these estimates were considered underestimates.

Germline V gives CDR1 SGHRS, CDR2 YFSETQ. The V gene lost 1 base and the J gene lost 8 bases, with 16 bases spanning the gap. The CDR3 runs 15 residues. This clonotype originated in a human donor in good health. The chain joins TRBV5-1 to TRBJ2-4, with TRBD1 as a possible D gene (5 bases). The source material was blood. CDR3 loop: CASSLMDKSGDIQYF. The DNA for the CDR3 is TGCGCCAGCAGCTTGATGGACAAAAGTGGGGACATTCAGTACTTC.